The clone carrying this T cell receptor beta chain was seen repeatedly, ten times or more. As yet, its antigen is unknown. The entry originates in a study of neurological immune-mediated disorders. Study-wide points: TCR-beta repertoires seemed private in all groups, with no expanded CDR3 amino acid sequences shared.

The cDNA was generated through 5'RACE incorporating 10-nucleotide random UMIs. TCRdb re-derived calls from the 5' RACE reads in MiXCR, one entry per CDR3 protein. This sample carries 47,000 or so distinct CDR3 sequences, about 9% of them seen once, and the ten largest clones take 1.5% to 2%. The time point: longitudinal time-point 1 (baseline). Per germline, CDR1 SGHVS and CDR2 FQNEAQ. Trimming took 2 bases from V and 2 from J, leaving 12 bases between them. CDR3 length: 15 amino acids. This TCR came from a woman in her 40s in good health. The chain is built from TRBV7-8 and TRBJ1-2, with TRBD1 as a possible D gene (5 bases). The sample comprised PBMCs. The CDR3: CASSLMGRGNYGYTF. CDR3 DNA: TGTGCCAGCAGCTTAATGGGACGGGGAAACTATGGCTACACCTTC.